These 19 T cell receptor beta chains were sequenced from one sample in a study of beta chain features in type 1 diabetes listed by TCRdb under 2018. Antigens for these TCRs are unknown. Libraries were made using the immunoSEQ multiplex PCR assay. The entire amount of isolated RNA was reverse transcribed using the High Capacity cDNA Reverse Transcription Kit, so the sequenced TCRB transcripts were expressed ones. The immuneACCESS repertoire file appears here via TCRdb, limited to in-frame rearrangements. These files lack a portion of the clones; in checked studies, under half of the deficit traces to unresolved V genes, and the cause of the others is not known. The sample includes 150,000 to 200,000 clones, with roughly 10% observed a single time. 0.7% of the sample is taken by the ten largest. What the work shows at the level of the full study, not this receptor alone: A moderate but significant shortening of TCRB CDR3 length was observed in type 1 diabetes patients in all four CD4+ subsets.

The source material was central memory CD4+ T cells from blood. These receptors originate from a young woman with type 1 diabetes.

V and J are TRBV5-5 and TRBJ1-2; no definite D call. Trimming stripped 4 bases from V and 3 bases from J, with 7 bases between. The CDR3 spans 12 residues. Germline V CDR1 and CDR2: SGHKS, YYEKEE (reference sequence). The CDR3 DNA reads TGTGCCAGCAGCGGAGAATACTATGGCTACACCTTC. Protein sequence: CASSGEYYGYTF. Supplemented by reference TRBV5-5 and TRBJ1-2, the full variable domain reads DAGVTQSPTHLIKTRGQQVTLRCSPISGHKSVSWYQQVLGQGPQFIFQYYEKEERGRGNFPDRFSARQFPNYSSELNVNALLLGDSALYLCASSGEYYGYTFGSGTRLTVV.

The rearrangement joins TRBV4-2 to TRBJ2-5; 8 bases line up with TRBD2. The CDR3 is made up of 17 amino acids. In germline, CDR1 is LGHNA, CDR2 YNFKEQ. V dropped 4 bases and J dropped 0; count of bases not matched to a gene: 10. The CDR3 loop reads CASSPAFLAGNQETQYF. The CDR3 nucleotides are TGTGCCAGCAGCCCCGCCTTCCTAGCGGGTAACCAAGAGACCCAGTACTTC.

The rearrangement uses TRBV6-4 and TRBJ2-7, with D perhaps TRBD2 (6 bases). Between the trimmed V and J ends, which lost 7 bases and 3 bases, there was a span of 13 bases. The germline V gene encodes CDR1 MRHNA and CDR2 SNTAGT. The CDR3 runs 13 residues. CDR3 in amino acids: CASTRLVGYEQYF. DNA for the CDR3: TGTGCCAGCACCCGACTAGTTGGCTACGAGCAGTACTTC.

The chain joins TRBV5-1 to TRBJ2-5; D is ambiguous. Germline V gene data show CDR1 as SGHRS and CDR2 as YFSETQ. The CDR3 has 13 residues. V was cut by 3 bases and J by 4 bases, with 10 bases left in between. In nucleotides, the CDR3 is TGCGCCAGCAGCTCCCCAGGTGGAGAGACCCAGTACTTC. Its translation is CASSSPGGETQYF.

The table lists this clone with a few counts. The rearrangement links TRBV29-1 to TRBJ2-2, with TRBD2 matching 16 bases. The V and J ends lost 6 bases and 4 bases, in that order; junction bases with no gene match: 2. Germline V lookup: CDR1 SQVTM, CDR2 ANQGSEA. This CDR3 has 15 amino acids. The CDR3 here is CSVGTSGRATGELFF. The CDR3 nucleotides are TGCAGCGTCGGGACTAGCGGGAGGGCCACCGGGGAGCTGTTTTTT.

The chain employs TRBV13 and TRBJ1-1; D remains ambiguous. CDR1 PRHDT and CDR2 FYEKMQ come from the germline V gene (reference sequence). The CDR3 consists of 14 residues. V lost 6 bases and J 0 bases, leaving 11 bases between the germline ends. The CDR3 is CASSTRIVNTEAFF. The CDR3 DNA sequence: TGTGCCAGCAGTACGAGAATAGTGAACACTGAAGCTTTCTTT.

This clone has only a few counts. V is TRBV4-2 and J is TRBJ1-3; 9 nucleotides align to TRBD1. The V segment lost 1 base and the J segment 4 bases; nucleotides outside the gene matches: 2. The CDR3 sequence is 15 residues long. Germline assignment: CDR1 LGHNA and CDR2 YNFKEQ. This chain's CDR3 is CASSQVGQGGNTIYF. CDR3 in DNA: TGTGCCAGCAGCCAAGTGGGACAGGGAGGAAACACCATATATTTT.

The chain uses TRBV7-8 and TRBJ1-1; possible D gene TRBD1, 5 bases. From germline, CDR1 is SGHVS and CDR2 FQNEAQ. The CDR3 sequence is 14 residues long. Trimming removed 1 base from V and 5 bases from J, with 11 bases in between. The DNA for the CDR3 is TGTGCCAGCAGCTTAGGGCGGGGCGAGACTGAAGCTTTCTTT. Translated, it gives CASSLGRGETEAFF.

This clone was detected a few times. V gene TRBV15 combines with J gene TRBJ1-3; D is unresolved. Trimming stripped 0 bases from V and 3 bases from J, with 12 bases between. Per the germline V gene, CDR1 is LNHNV and CDR2 is YYDKDF (reference sequence). The CDR3 consists of 16 residues. The CDR3 protein is CATSRDRRTNGNTIYF. In DNA form, the CDR3 reads TGTGCCACCAGCAGAGATCGGCGGACTAATGGAAACACCATATATTTT. Using reference TRBV15 and TRBJ1-3 for the parts outside the CDR3, the full variable domain is DAMVIQNPRYQVTQFGKPVTLSCSQTLNHNVMYWYQQKSSQAPKLLFHYYDKDFNNEADTPDNFQSRRPNTSFCFLDIRSPGLGDTAMYLCATSRDRRTNGNTIYFGEGSWLTVV.

This clone has a handful of counts. This chain uses TRBV18 with TRBJ1-2, with no clear D. Germline V CDR1 and CDR2: KGHSH, LQKENI. V gave up 5 bases and J gave up 2 bases, with 9 bases separating them. This CDR3 is 13 amino acids long. CDR3 protein: CASSRGGNYGYTF. CDR3 DNA: TGTGCCAGCTCAAGAGGCGGAAACTATGGCTACACCTTC.

The CDR3 sequence is CASSGAGATSDTQYF. In DNA, the CDR3 is TGCGCCAGCAGCGGGGCAGGTGCGACATCGGATACGCAGTATTTT. J is TRBJ2-3 and V is TRBV5-1; perhaps TRBD1 as D (5 bases). CDR1 and CDR2 (germline): SGHRS, YFSETQ. Deletions cut 4 bases from V and 6 bases from J, with 18 bases between. CDR3 length equals 15 residues.

This clone was counted only a few times. This chain links TRBV5-4 with TRBJ2-1, with 8 bases identical to TRBD2. The germline CDR1 and CDR2 sequences are SGHNT and YYREEE (reference sequence). The trim removed 4 bases at V and 4 bases at J, leaving 13 bases unmatched. This CDR3 has 17 residues. The CDR3 DNA reads TGTGCCAGCAGCGGGAGGTTGGGAAGCGGGAGTTACAATGAGCAGTTCTTC. It specifies CASSGRLGSGSYNEQFF.

This CDR3 reads CASSRGQGLENTEAFF. The CDR3 nucleotides are TGTGCCAGCAGCCGCGGACAGGGGTTGGAGAACACTGAAGCTTTCTTT. This chain uses TRBV4-2 with TRBJ1-1; 9 bases are shared with TRBD1. This CDR3 is 16 amino acids long. V was pared by 4 bases and J by 1 base, with 7 bases of the junction left unmatched. CDR1 is LGHNA and CDR2 is YNFKEQ in the germline V gene.

The table lists this clone with a few counts. V and J are TRBV5-1 and TRBJ2-5; the D gene is possibly TRBD2 (5 bases). The V and J ends lost 3 bases and 5 bases respectively, with 20 bases between them. This CDR3 is built from 16 residues. Germline CDR1 is SGHRS and CDR2 is YFSETQ. CDR3 coding DNA: TGCGCCAGCAGCTCAGGCGGAGGCCCTACTCAGGAGACCCAGTACTTC. It specifies CASSSGGGPTQETQYF.

There are many counts of this clone. The rearrangement links TRBV6-6 to TRBJ1-4, with D possibly TRBD1 on 5 matching bases. V lost 8 bases, J lost 8 bases, and 12 bases lay in between. Germline CDR1 reads MNHNY; CDR2 reads SVGAGI (reference sequence). The CDR3 extends over 12 amino acids. CDR3 protein: CASGQGWEKLFF. Here the CDR3 DNA reads TGTGCCAGCGGGCAGGGTTGGGAAAAACTGTTTTTT.

There are a few counts of this clone. CDR3 region: CASSFGTAEETQYF. The CDR3 bases are TGTGCCAGCAGTTTTGGGACTGCAGAAGAGACCCAGTACTTC. The chain employs TRBV6-6 and TRBJ2-5, with D tentatively TRBD2 (6 bases). The CDR3 is 14 amino acids. The V end lost 4 bases, the J end lost 3 bases, and 12 bases lay between the germline ends. Germline V lookup: CDR1 MNHNY, CDR2 SVGAGI (reference sequence).

The table lists this clone with a few counts. This rearrangement joins TRBV5-1 to TRBJ2-1; 7 bases align to TRBD1. The CDR3 spans 13 residues. V lost 5 bases to trimming and J lost 5 bases; unmatched junction nucleotides: 4. Germline CDR1 SGHRS, CDR2 YFSETQ. As DNA, the CDR3 is TGCGCCAGCAGGACAGGGTGGAACAATGAGCAGTTCTTC. It translates to CASRTGWNNEQFF.

This sequence joins TRBV5-4 and TRBJ2-1; 10 positions agree with TRBD2. The junction had 7 bases not matched to a gene; V was cut back by 0 bases and J by 10 bases. The germline gives CDR1 SGHNT, CDR2 YYREEE (reference sequence). The length of the CDR3 is 15 residues. The CDR3: CASSLGASGSWEQFF. Written as DNA, the CDR3 is TGTGCCAGCAGCTTGGGGGCTAGCGGGAGCTGGGAGCAGTTCTTC.

This clone was seen only a few times. The V call is TRBV27, the J call TRBJ2-3, with TRBD1 identical over 8 bases. CDR1 is MNHEY and CDR2 is SMNVEV in the germline V gene (reference sequence). This CDR3 region has 13 residues. Trimming at V came to 6 bases and at J to 5 bases, leaving 4 bases not matched to a gene. The DNA for the CDR3 is TGTGCCAGCAGCCAGGGGGCCGGAGATACGCAGTATTTT. It yields the protein CASSQGAGDTQYF.